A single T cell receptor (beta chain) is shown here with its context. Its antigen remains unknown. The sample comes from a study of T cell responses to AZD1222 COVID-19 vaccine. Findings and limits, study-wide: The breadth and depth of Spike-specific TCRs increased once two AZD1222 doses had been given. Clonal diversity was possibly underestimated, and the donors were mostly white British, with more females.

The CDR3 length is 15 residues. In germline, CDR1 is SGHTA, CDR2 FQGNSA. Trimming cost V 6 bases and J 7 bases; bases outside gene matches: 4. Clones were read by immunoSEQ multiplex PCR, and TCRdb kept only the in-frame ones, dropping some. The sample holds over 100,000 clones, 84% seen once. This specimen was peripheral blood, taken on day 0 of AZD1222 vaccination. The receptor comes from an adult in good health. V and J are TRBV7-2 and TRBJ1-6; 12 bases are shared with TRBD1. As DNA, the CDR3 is TGTGCCAGCAGTGTAGGGACAGGGGGCAATTCACCCCTCCACTTT. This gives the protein CASSVGTGGNSPLHF.